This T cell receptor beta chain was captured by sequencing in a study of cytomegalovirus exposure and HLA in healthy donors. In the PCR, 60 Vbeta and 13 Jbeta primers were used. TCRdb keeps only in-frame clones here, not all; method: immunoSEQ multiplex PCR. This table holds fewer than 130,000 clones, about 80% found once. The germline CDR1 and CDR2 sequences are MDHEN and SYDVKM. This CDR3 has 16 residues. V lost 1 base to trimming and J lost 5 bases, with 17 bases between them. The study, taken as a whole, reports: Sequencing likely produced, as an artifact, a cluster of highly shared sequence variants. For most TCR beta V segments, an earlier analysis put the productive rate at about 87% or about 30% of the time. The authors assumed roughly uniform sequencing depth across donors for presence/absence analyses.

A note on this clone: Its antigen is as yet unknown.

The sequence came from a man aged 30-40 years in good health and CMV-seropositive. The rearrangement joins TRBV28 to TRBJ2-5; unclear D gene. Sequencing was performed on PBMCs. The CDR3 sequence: CASSLSGGDVRETQYF. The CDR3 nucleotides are TGTGCCAGCAGTTTATCCGGCGGAGACGTCCGGGAGACCCAGTACTTC.